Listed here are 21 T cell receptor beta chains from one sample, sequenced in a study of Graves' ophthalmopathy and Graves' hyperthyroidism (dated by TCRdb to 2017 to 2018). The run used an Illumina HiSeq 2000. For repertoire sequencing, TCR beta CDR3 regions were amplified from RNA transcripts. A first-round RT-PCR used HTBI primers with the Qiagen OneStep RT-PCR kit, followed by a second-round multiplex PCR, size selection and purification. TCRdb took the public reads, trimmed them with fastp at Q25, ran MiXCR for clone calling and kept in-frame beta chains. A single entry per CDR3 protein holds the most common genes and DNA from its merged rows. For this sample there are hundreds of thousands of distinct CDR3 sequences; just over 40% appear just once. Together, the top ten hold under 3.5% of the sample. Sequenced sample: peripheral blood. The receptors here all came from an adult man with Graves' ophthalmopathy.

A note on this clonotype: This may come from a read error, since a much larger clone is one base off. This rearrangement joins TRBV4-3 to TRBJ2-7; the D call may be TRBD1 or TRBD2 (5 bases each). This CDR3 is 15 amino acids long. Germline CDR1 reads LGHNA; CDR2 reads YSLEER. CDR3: CTSSQEWGFSYEQYF. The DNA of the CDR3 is TGCACCAGCAGCCAAGAGTGGGGGTTCTCCTACGAGCAGTACTTC.

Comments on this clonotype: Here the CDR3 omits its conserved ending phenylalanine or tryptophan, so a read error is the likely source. The chain's CDR3 is CASSLADRTYEQYL. CDR3 in DNA: TGTGCCAGCAGCTTAGCGGACAGAACCTACGAGCAGTACCTC. This rearrangement joins TRBV7-9 to TRBJ2-7, with D possibly matching TRBD1 (6 bases). CDR1 is SEHNR, CDR2 FQNEAQ, per germline (reference sequence). CDR3 length: 14 residues. The V end was cut by 0 bases, the J end by 2 bases, with 8 bases between.

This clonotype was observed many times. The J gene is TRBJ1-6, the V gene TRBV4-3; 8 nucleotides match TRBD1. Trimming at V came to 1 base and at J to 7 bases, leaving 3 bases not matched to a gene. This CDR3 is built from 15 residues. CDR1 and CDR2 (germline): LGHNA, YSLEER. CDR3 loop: CASSQAWTGNSPLHF. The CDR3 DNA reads TGCGCCAGCAGCCAAGCCTGGACAGGGAATTCACCCCTCCACTTT.

CDR3 sequence (DNA): TGTGCCACCAGCAGGGATCGACAGGGGGCTCAGCCCCAGTACTTC. Translating it yields CATSRDRQGAQPQYF. V and J are TRBV15 and TRBJ2-5; 10 bases map to TRBD1. Losses at the gene ends were 3 bases for V and 9 bases for J; bases not matched to a gene: 10. This CDR3 spans 15 amino acids. Germline CDR1 LNHNV, CDR2 YYDKDF (reference sequence). Drawing the rest from reference TRBV15 and TRBJ2-5, the complete variable domain is DAMVIQNPRYQVTQFGKPVTLSCSQTLNHNVMYWYQQKSSQAPKLLFHYYDKDFNNEADTPDNFQSRRPNTSFCFLDIRSPGLGDTAMYLCATSRDRQGAQPQYFGPGTRLLVL.

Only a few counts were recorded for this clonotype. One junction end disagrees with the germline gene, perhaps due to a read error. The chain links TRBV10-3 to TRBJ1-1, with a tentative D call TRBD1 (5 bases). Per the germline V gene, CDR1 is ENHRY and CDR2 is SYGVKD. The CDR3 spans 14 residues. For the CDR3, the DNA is TGTGCCAGCAGTGAAGGGGCAGCTTACACTGAAGCTTTCTTT. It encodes CASSEGAAYTEAFF.

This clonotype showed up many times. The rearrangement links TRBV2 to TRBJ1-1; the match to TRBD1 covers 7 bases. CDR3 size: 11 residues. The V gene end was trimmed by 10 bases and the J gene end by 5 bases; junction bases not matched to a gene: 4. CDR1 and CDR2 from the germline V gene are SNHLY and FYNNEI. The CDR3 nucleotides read TGTGCCATCAACAGGGGTACTGAAGCTTTCTTT. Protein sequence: CAINRGTEAFF.

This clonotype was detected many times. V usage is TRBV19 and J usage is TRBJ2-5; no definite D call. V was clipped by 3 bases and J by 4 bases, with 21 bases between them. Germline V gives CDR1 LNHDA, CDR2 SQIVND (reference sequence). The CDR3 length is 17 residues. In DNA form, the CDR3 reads TGTGCCAGTAGTATGAGGATGGGGTCCACCACTCGAGAGACCCAGTACTTC. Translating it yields CASSMRMGSTTRETQYF.

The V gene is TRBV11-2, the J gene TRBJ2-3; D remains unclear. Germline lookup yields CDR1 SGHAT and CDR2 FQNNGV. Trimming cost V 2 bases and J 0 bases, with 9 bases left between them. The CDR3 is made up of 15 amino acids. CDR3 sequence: CASSLRAESTDTQYF. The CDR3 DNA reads TGTGCCAGCAGCTTACGGGCGGAGAGCACAGATACGCAGTATTTT.

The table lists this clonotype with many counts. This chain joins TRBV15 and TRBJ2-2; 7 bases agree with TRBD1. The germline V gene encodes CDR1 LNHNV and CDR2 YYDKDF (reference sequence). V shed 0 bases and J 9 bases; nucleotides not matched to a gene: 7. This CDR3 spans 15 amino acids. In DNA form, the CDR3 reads TGTGCCACCAGCAGAGAACAGGGGCTAGCCAGGGAGCTGTTTTTT. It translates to CATSREQGLARELFF.

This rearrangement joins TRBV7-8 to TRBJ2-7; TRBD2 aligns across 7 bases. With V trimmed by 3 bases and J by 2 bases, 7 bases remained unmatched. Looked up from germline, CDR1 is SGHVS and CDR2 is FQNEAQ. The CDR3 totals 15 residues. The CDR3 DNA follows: TGTGCCAGCAGCTTGGGCTCTAGCGGAACCTACGAGCAGTACTTC. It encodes CASSLGSSGTYEQYF.

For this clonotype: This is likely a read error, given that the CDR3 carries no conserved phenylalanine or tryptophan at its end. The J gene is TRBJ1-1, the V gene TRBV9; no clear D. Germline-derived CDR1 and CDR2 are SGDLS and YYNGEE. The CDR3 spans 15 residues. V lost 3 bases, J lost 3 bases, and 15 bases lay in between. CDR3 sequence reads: CASSAQSLKDTEAFC. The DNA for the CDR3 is TGTGCCAGCAGCGCGCAATCCCTGAAGGACACTGAAGCTTTCTGT.

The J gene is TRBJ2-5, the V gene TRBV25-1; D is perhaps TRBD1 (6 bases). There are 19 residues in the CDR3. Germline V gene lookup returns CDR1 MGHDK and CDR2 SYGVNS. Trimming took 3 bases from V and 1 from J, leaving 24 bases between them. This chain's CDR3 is CASSDRTRKQGSSQETQYF. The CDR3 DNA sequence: TGTGCCAGCAGTGATAGGACAAGAAAGCAGGGGTCTAGCCAAGAGACCCAGTACTTC.

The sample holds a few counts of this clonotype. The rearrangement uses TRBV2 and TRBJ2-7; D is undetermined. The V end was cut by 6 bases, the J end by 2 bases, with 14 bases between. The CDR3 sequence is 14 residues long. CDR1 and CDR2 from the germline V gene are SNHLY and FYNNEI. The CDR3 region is CASSQDTVAYEQYF. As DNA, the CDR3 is TGTGCCAGCAGCCAAGATACAGTAGCCTACGAGCAGTACTTC.

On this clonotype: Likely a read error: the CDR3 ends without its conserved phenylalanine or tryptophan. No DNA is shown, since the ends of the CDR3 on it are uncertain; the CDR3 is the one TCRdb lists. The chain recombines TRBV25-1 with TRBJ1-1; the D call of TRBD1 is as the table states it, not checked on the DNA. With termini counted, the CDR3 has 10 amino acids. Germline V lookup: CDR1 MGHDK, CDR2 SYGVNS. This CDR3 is CATSDRTGLY.

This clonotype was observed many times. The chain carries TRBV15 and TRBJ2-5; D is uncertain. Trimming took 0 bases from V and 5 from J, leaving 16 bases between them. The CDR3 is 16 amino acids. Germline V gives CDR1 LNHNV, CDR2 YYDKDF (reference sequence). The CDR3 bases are TGTGCCACCAGCAGAGATAACTCCGCTTCTCTCGAGACCCAGTACTTC. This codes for CATSRDNSASLETQYF.

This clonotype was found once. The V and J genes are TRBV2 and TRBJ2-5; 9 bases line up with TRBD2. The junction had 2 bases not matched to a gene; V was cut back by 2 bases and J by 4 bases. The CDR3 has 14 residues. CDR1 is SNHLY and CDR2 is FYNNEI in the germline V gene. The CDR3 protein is CASSELAGRETQYF. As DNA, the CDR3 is TGTGCCAGCAGTGAACTAGCGGGGCGAGAGACCCAGTACTTC.

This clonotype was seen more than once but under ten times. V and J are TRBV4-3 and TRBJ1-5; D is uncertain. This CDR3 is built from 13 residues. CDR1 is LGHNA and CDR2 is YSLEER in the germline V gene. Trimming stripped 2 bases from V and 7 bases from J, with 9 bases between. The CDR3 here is CASSQPIDQPQHF. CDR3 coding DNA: TGCGCCAGCAGCCAACCCATCGACCAGCCCCAGCATTTT.

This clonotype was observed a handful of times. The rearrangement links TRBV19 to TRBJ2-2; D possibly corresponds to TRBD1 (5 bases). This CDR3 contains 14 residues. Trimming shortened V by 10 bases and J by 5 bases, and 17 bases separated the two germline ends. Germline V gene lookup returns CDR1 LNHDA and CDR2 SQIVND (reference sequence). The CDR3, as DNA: TGTGCCACACAGGAAGGGTTTATGACCGGGGAGCTGTTTTTT. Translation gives CATQEGFMTGELFF.

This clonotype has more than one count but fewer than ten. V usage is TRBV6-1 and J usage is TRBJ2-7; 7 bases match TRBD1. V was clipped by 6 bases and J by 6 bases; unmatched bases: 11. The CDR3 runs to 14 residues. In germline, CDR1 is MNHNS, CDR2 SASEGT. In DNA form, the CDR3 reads TGTGCCAGCAGGAAGGGACAGATACCCTTCGAGCAGTACTTC. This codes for CASRKGQIPFEQYF.

The CDR3 loop reads CASSPDHEQYF. The CDR3 DNA reads TGTGCCAGCAGCCCAGACCACGAGCAGTACTTC. This chain links TRBV10-3 with TRBJ2-7; D is unclear. V lost 10 bases and J 5 bases, leaving 12 bases between the germline ends. Germline V gene sequence: CDR1 ENHRY, CDR2 SYGVKD. CDR3 length: 11 amino acids.

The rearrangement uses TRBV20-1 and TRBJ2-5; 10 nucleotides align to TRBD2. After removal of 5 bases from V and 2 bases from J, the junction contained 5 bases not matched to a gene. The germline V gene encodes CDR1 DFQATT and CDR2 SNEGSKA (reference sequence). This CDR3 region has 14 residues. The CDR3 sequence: CSAGVLAGQETQYF. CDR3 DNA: TGCAGTGCTGGAGTACTAGCGGGGCAAGAGACCCAGTACTTC.